This T cell receptor (beta chain) was obtained from a study of Ad26.COV2.S vaccination and SARS-CoV-2 variants. Treatment: around 19 received Ad26.COV2.S at low or high dose, single or two shots; about five received placebo; per-sample allocation not given. Specimens were obtained on day 63 following the first vaccine or placebo injection. The CDR3 totals 19 residues. Germline V gene lookup returns CDR1 LNHNV and CDR2 YYDKDF (reference sequence). With 5 bases removed from V and 0 bases from J, the gap between germline ends came to 20 bases. Generated by immunoSEQ multiplex PCR, the TCRdb table keeps only in-frame clones and is missing some. Of 400,000 to 450,000 clones listed, around 93% are singletons.

This sequence was found in a person aged 18-65 years who received the Ad26.COV2.S COVID-19 vaccine or a placebo. This specimen was peripheral blood, taken in a trial of Ad26.COV2.S vaccine versus placebo. The rearrangement uses TRBV15 and TRBJ2-6; D is perhaps TRBD2 (6 bases). CDR3 nucleotide sequence: TGTGCCACCAGCCGAAACCGGGACTTACACCTCTCTGGGGCCAACGTCCTGACTTTC. Its translation: CATSRNRDLHLSGANVLTF.